This T cell receptor (beta chain) was sequenced during a study of cytomegalovirus exposure and HLA in healthy donors. Study-wide context: About 85 million unique TCRs from HLA-typed donors were held in an early release of data.

In the PCR, 60 Vbeta and 13 Jbeta primers were used. This table comes from immunoSEQ multiplex PCR, and its TCRdb copy is limited to in-frame clones, with some not included. The sample holds fewer than 100,000 clones, about 8% seen once. The CDR3 extends over 16 amino acids. CDR1 is GTSNPN, CDR2 SVGIG, per germline (reference sequence). The J segment lost 12 bases and the V segment lost 1 base, leaving 16 bases of the junction unmatched. This clone came up a few times. This chain connects TRBV30 to TRBJ2-1; 9 nucleotides line up with TRBD2. The sample comprised PBMCs. The TCR was taken from a man aged 45-65 years in good health and CMV-seronegative. The CDR3 DNA sequence: TGTGCCTGGAGTGCGATGCGGGAGGGCTGGAAGGGAGGGCAGTTCTTC. Translated: CAWSAMREGWKGGQFF.